The T cell receptor beta chain under discussion was sequenced for a study of pediatric ulcerative colitis. The CDR3 loop spans 14 amino acids. The V gene's germline CDR1 is MNHEY and CDR2 SMNVEV (reference sequence). V dropped 5 bases and J dropped 5; count of bases not matched to a gene: 6. Up to 500,000 reads were sequenced per sample. Measured with immunoSEQ multiplex PCR; TCRdb has only the in-frame clones, and not every one. The sample consists of 10,000 to 12,000 clones, roughly 80% of them appearing once. With respect to this clone: Its target is unknown.

Overall study results and limits: Some T cells in rectal biopsies may come from blood, especially with overt colitis. No controls had the two rectal clonotypes shared by ulcerative colitis patients.

The rectum was sampled with one to two pinch biopsies at colonoscopy. Controls: normal colonoscopy findings, no IBD within the following year. Sequencing was performed on gut tissue. The genes are TRBV27 and TRBJ2-1; 7 bases map to TRBD2. The source of this sequence is a girl between 5 and 17 years old who was a control in a study of pediatric ulcerative colitis. CDR3 residues: CASSPRDYNNEQFF. CDR3 coding DNA: TGTGCCAGCAGTCCACGGGACTATAACAATGAGCAGTTCTTC.